The clone carrying this TCR beta chain appeared a few times. Through Arm-PCR of CDR3 regions and iRepertoire HTBI primers, TCR beta libraries were built. In TCRdb, the multiplex PCR reads were re-called with MiXCR into one record per CDR3 protein. The profile shows 400,000 to 500,000 distinct CDR3 sequences, 12% to 15% of them singletons. Described time point: newly diagnosed GD, antithyroid drugs for less than 3 months. Construction of the TCR library relied on RNA isolated from PBMCs. The entry originates in a study of regulatory T cells in long-lasting Graves disease. Study-level background: Antithyroid drugs had been taken under 3 months by newly diagnosed Graves' patients.

The germline CDR1 and CDR2 sequences are LGHDT and YNNKEL (reference sequence). This CDR3 is 14 amino acids long. The V gene end was trimmed by 1 base and the J gene end by 11 bases; junction bases not matched to a gene: 8. The data were also submitted as part of a second study, on T cells in Graves' hyperthyroidism and ophthalmopathy.

The sequence came from a woman in her forties or fifties with Graves disease. The V and J genes are TRBV3-1 and TRBJ2-1; 7 bases line up with TRBD2. Sequencing used peripheral blood mononuclear cells (PBMCs), obtained at new diagnosis, from a patient treated with antithyroid drugs. The CDR3 DNA reads as TGTGCCAGCAGCCAAGCCCAACCGGGACTAAAGCAGTTCTTC. Encoded protein: CASSQAQPGLKQFF.